This T cell receptor beta chain was captured in a study of blood T cell repertoires in COVID-19. In the original analysis: Estimated nucleated cell counts came from reference gene primer amplification. Profiling relied on immunoSEQ multiplex PCR, and the TCRdb table lists in-frame clones only, not all of them. V and J calls and clone size are copied from that table; D and trimming were computed from the DNA. The repertoire consists of 360,000 or so clones, with roughly 90% occurring once and the leading ten covering under 1.2%. The sequenced sample was PBMCs or T cells enriched from blood (not recorded which). This TCR was recovered from a woman in her thirties who had been exposed to COVID-19.

This CDR3 is CASSIWPAGEVIEQYF. CDR3 nucleotide sequence: TGTGCCAGTAGTATTTGGCCAGCGGGCGAAGTCATCGAGCAGTACTTC. This chain uses TRBV19 with TRBJ2-7; a weak D match, TRBD2 (6 bases). Trimming removed 3 bases from V and 6 bases from J, with 21 bases in between. This CDR3 is built from 16 residues. In germline, CDR1 is LNHDA, CDR2 SQIVND (reference sequence).